This T cell receptor (beta chain) emerged from a study of cytomegalovirus exposure and HLA in healthy donors. Study observations and caveats: Certain sequence variants were highly shared and formed a cluster, and this cluster was likely a sequencing artifact. The investigators catalogued 180 or so TCR beta chains as cytomegalovirus-associated. Most TCR sequences showed up rarely, but some public TCRs showed up in many donors. Across donors, sequencing depth was assumed by presence/absence analyses to be roughly uniform.

The PCR used 60 Vbeta and 13 Jbeta primers. Some clones are missing from TCRdb's copy, which holds only in-frame ones; the method was immunoSEQ multiplex PCR. The sample holds approximately 84,000 clones, under 80% seen once. This CDR3 is built from 16 residues. Looked up from germline, CDR1 is KGHSH and CDR2 is LQKENI. The germline V and J ends were trimmed by 3 bases and 3 bases, with 15 bases remaining between them. About this clone itself: The antigen remains undetermined.

The material sequenced was PBMCs. The clonotype originates from a middle-aged man in good health and CMV-seropositive. The chain couples TRBV18 to TRBJ1-3, with a possible D match to TRBD1 (5 bases). This chain's CDR3 is CASSPSTAPDGNTIYF. The CDR3 bases are TGTGCCAGCTCACCCTCGACAGCCCCAGATGGAAACACCATATATTTT.